One sample yielded the 27 T cell receptor beta chains listed below, sequenced in a study of blood T cell repertoires in COVID-19. Using immunoSEQ multiplex PCR, the repertoire was profiled, and TCRdb retains in-frame clones only, with some absent. The sample lists 25,000 to 35,000 clones; more than 90% were seen once. The source material was peripheral blood. The receptors stem from a human donor in a cohort sampled during active COVID-19.

This chain uses TRBV29-1 with TRBJ2-1, with 11 bases lining up with TRBD2. CDR1 and CDR2 (germline): SQVTM, ANQGSEA. V lost 4 bases, J lost 8 bases, and 7 bases stayed unmatched. The CDR3 totals 14 residues. The CDR3, as DNA: TGCAGCGTTGCTCTAGCGGGAGGCCGGGATGAGCAGTTCTTC. As protein: CSVALAGGRDEQFF.

The rearrangement uses TRBV12-3 or TRBV12-4 and TRBJ1-5; D remains unclear. Trimming took 3 bases from V and 4 from J, leaving 4 bases between them. The length of the CDR3 is 12 residues. CDR3 in amino acids: CASSFMNQPQHF. DNA of the CDR3: TGTGCCAGCAGTTTTATGAATCAGCCCCAGCATTTT.

This chain links TRBV7-2 with TRBJ1-1; 8 bases align to TRBD1. V was clipped by 1 base and J by 2 bases; unmatched bases: 6. The CDR3 is made up of 16 amino acids. Looked up from germline, CDR1 is SGHTA and CDR2 is FQGNSA. Written as DNA, the CDR3 is TGTGCCAGCAGCTTAGAGGCAGGGGGCTTCAACACTGAAGCTTTCTTT. It is translated as CASSLEAGGFNTEAFF.

The V and J genes are TRBV9 and TRBJ2-1; the D gene is possibly TRBD1 (6 bases). Germline V lookup: CDR1 SGDLS, CDR2 YYNGEE. Trimming stripped 4 bases from V and 6 bases from J, with 11 bases between. The CDR3 has 13 amino acids. The CDR3 loop is CASSWGLVNEQFF. For the CDR3, the DNA is TGTGCCAGCAGCTGGGGGCTAGTCAATGAGCAGTTCTTC.

The CDR3 region is CATSSRMAPAFAEQFF. CDR3 in DNA: TGTGCCACCAGCAGTCGTATGGCCCCTGCCTTTGCTGAGCAGTTCTTC. The chain uses TRBV15 and TRBJ2-1; D remains ambiguous. CDR1 and CDR2 from the germline V gene are LNHNV and YYDKDF (reference sequence). The CDR3 is 16 residues long. V lost 3 bases and J lost 9, with 21 bases in between.

J is TRBJ2-1 and V is TRBV9; the D gene is possibly TRBD1 (6 bases). The germline V gene has CDR1 SGDLS and CDR2 YYNGEE. The CDR3 totals 15 residues. Between the trimmed V and J ends, which lost 0 bases and 7 bases, there was a span of 14 bases. For the CDR3, the DNA is TGTGCCAGCAGCGTAGTAAGCGCCCAGGGGAATGAGCAGTTCTTC. Translating it yields CASSVVSAQGNEQFF.

The chain combines TRBV4-3 with TRBJ1-2; D is perhaps TRBD1 (5 bases). The CDR3 sequence is 15 residues long. Germline-derived CDR1 and CDR2 are LGHNA and YSLEER. Between the trimmed V and J ends, which lost 3 bases and 2 bases, there was a span of 13 bases. The CDR3 here is CASSQALGGNYGYTF. In DNA form, the CDR3 reads TGCGCCAGCAGCCAGGCCCTGGGGGGGAACTATGGCTACACCTTC.

The chain has TRBV21-1 and TRBJ2-5; the table's D call, TRBD1, has no DNA check behind it. TRBV21-1 is noted as a pseudogene. This CDR3 is built from 16 residues. CDR3 protein: CASSKPRQGERETQYF. The CDR3 nucleotides are TGTGCCAGCAGCAAACCCCGGCAGGGGGAGAGAGAGACCCAGTACTTC.

This clone was counted only a few times. The gene calls are TRBV19 and TRBJ1-2, with D perhaps matching TRBD1 (5 bases). The germline V and J ends were trimmed by 3 bases and 4 bases, with 9 bases remaining between them. CDR1 and CDR2 (germline): LNHDA, SQIVND (reference sequence). There are 13 residues in the CDR3. As DNA, the CDR3 is TGTGCCAGTAGTATCGGTAGGGGCTATGGCTACACCTTC. Its protein is CASSIGRGYGYTF.

The gene calls are TRBV19 and TRBJ1-2; 9 nucleotides align to TRBD1. CDR3 length: 15 amino acids. J was trimmed by 3 bases and V by 5 bases; bases with no gene match: 7. Germline assignment: CDR1 LNHDA and CDR2 SQIVND (reference sequence). CDR3 nucleotide sequence: TGTGCCAGTAGTCCTAGGACAGGGGACCACTATGGCTACACCTTC. Residues: CASSPRTGDHYGYTF.

The chain carries TRBV12-3 or TRBV12-4 and TRBJ1-3, with 8 bases lining up with TRBD1. The CDR3 consists of 13 residues. Germline trimming cut 5 bases from V and 6 bases from J; bases unmatched to any gene: 3. CDR3 nucleotide sequence: TGTGCCAGCAGTCAGACAGGGGCAAACACCATATATTTT. Translation gives CASSQTGANTIYF.

V usage is TRBV27 and J usage is TRBJ2-1; D is ambiguous. The V gene's germline CDR1 is MNHEY and CDR2 SMNVEV (reference sequence). V dropped 10 bases and J dropped 0 bases, with 16 bases sitting between them. The CDR3 covers 15 residues. This chain's CDR3 is CATARLSSSYNEQFF. The DNA of the CDR3 is TGTGCCACTGCGCGGCTAAGTAGCTCCTACAATGAGCAGTTCTTC.

Judged by abundance, this clone is medium-sized. The chain has TRBV2 and TRBJ1-1; D is ambiguous. The CDR3 covers 13 residues. CDR1 is SNHLY, CDR2 FYNNEI, per germline. V lost 6 bases, J lost 2 bases, and 10 bases lay in between. The CDR3 sequence is CASSQAENTEAFF. The CDR3 DNA reads TGTGCCAGCAGCCAAGCGGAAAACACTGAAGCTTTCTTT.

V gene TRBV4-3 combines with J gene TRBJ2-1; D not resolved. CDR1 is LGHNA, CDR2 YSLEER, per germline. This CDR3 comprises 15 residues. The ends were cut back, 5 bases at V and 0 bases at J, with 11 bases in the middle. The DNA for the CDR3 is TGCGCCAGCAGCTACGGTCGGAGCTCCTACAATGAGCAGTTCTTC. Amino acids: CASSYGRSSYNEQFF.

This sequence joins TRBV9 and TRBJ2-3; D ambiguous. The CDR3 has 15 residues. Germline V lookup: CDR1 SGDLS, CDR2 YYNGEE. Trimming pared 0 bases from V and 0 bases from J, leaving 8 bases between. As DNA, the CDR3 is TGTGCCAGCAGCGTAGGGGTCGGGAGCACAGATACGCAGTATTTT. This gives the protein CASSVGVGSTDTQYF.

The chain couples TRBV12-5 to TRBJ2-1; D perhaps matches TRBD1 (6 bases). The CDR3 contains 17 residues. CDR1 and CDR2 from the germline V gene are LGHNT and FRNRAP. Trimming stripped 0 bases from V and 8 bases from J, with 20 bases between. This CDR3 is CASGLVLTGKQGDEQFF. In DNA, the CDR3 is TGTGCTAGTGGTTTGGTACTCACCGGGAAACAGGGCGATGAGCAGTTCTTC.

The chain carries TRBV7-9 and TRBJ1-3, with a possible D match to TRBD1 (5 bases). Per the germline V gene, CDR1 is SEHNR and CDR2 is FQNEAQ (reference sequence). The CDR3 is 17 amino acids. Trimming stripped 4 bases from V and 0 bases from J, with 16 bases between. The CDR3 region has the DNA TGTGCCAGCAGCTCGAACGGTGGGGCAAGCTCTGGAAACACCATATATTTT. Protein sequence: CASSSNGGASSGNTIYF.

The chain employs TRBV3-1 (or the pseudogene TRBV3-2) and TRBJ2-3; the D gene is possibly TRBD2 (5 bases). Germline assignment: CDR1 LGHDT and CDR2 YNNKEL (reference sequence). The CDR3 length is 16 residues. V gave up 0 bases and J gave up 0 bases, with 10 bases separating them. Here the CDR3 reads CASSQDWWTSTDTQYF. CDR3 DNA sequence: TGTGCCAGCAGCCAAGATTGGTGGACTAGCACAGATACGCAGTATTTT.

The V gene is TRBV4-1, the J gene TRBJ1-2; D remains ambiguous. This CDR3 comprises 14 residues. The germline V and J ends were trimmed by 4 bases and 1 base, with 10 bases remaining between them. Germline CDR1 MGHRA, CDR2 YSYEKL. The CDR3 loop is CASSPPGDNYGYTF. CDR3 in DNA: TGCGCCAGCAGCCCTCCCGGGGATAACTATGGCTACACCTTC.

V and J are TRBV9 and TRBJ1-3; maybe TRBD1 (6 bases). CDR1 is SGDLS and CDR2 is YYNGEE in the germline V gene. The length of the CDR3 is 15 residues. V was cut by 0 bases and J by 5 bases, with 12 bases left in between. DNA of the CDR3: TGTGCCAGCAGCGTAGCTTCAGGGGCTAGAAACACCATATATTTT. Amino acid sequence: CASSVASGARNTIYF.

V is TRBV3-1 (or the pseudogene TRBV3-2) and J is TRBJ2-3; D is possibly TRBD2 (6 bases). Germline V CDR1 and CDR2: LGHDT, YNNKEL (reference sequence). Trimming stripped 5 bases from V and 2 bases from J, with 14 bases between. CDR3 size: 15 residues. CDR3: CASSGLAPVTDTQYF. The CDR3 DNA sequence: TGTGCCAGCAGCGGGCTAGCGCCTGTCACAGATACGCAGTATTTT.

The chain is built from TRBV4-3 and TRBJ1-1; D is unresolved. This CDR3 is built from 15 residues. Trimming left V 2 bases short and J 1 base short, with 11 bases between. Germline values: CDR1 LGHNA, CDR2 YSLEER. CDR3 loop: CASSQSVPRNTEAFF. The DNA of the CDR3 is TGCGCCAGCAGCCAATCTGTCCCCAGGAACACTGAAGCTTTCTTT.

The DNA for the CDR3 is TGTGCCAGCAGATCGCCCTGGGGGCGGGTGAACTCCTACGAGCAGTACTTC. This encodes CASRSPWGRVNSYEQYF. The genes are TRBV27 and TRBJ2-7, with a possible D match to TRBD1 (6 bases). The CDR3 is 17 amino acids. Trimming took 6 bases from V and 0 from J, leaving 21 bases between them. Germline loops: CDR1 MNHEY, CDR2 SMNVEV (reference sequence).

This clone was observed a single time. This chain connects TRBV9 to TRBJ1-4, with D tentatively TRBD1 (5 bases). The V and J ends lost 6 bases and 0 bases respectively, with 9 bases between them. The CDR3 is 14 amino acids. The germline gives CDR1 SGDLS, CDR2 YYNGEE. The CDR3 DNA is TGTGCCAGCACCCCGGGGGCAACTAATGAAAAACTGTTTTTT. It yields the protein CASTPGATNEKLFF.

The chain is built from TRBV5-8 and TRBJ1-2; 7 nucleotides agree with TRBD1. This CDR3 has 13 residues. The trim removed 3 bases at V and 7 bases at J, leaving 6 bases unmatched. The germline V gene encodes CDR1 SGHTS and CDR2 YDEGEE. This chain's CDR3 is CASSWTGPFGYTF. The CDR3 DNA sequence: TGTGCCAGCAGCTGGACAGGCCCCTTTGGCTACACCTTC. Together with reference TRBV5-8 and TRBJ1-2, the CDR3 gives the full variable domain: EAGVTQSPTHLIKTRGQQATLRCSPISGHTSVYWYQQALGLGLQFLLWYDEGEERNRGNFPPRFSGRQFPNYSSELNVNALELEDSALYLCASSWTGPFGYTFGSGTRLTVV.

The gene calls are TRBV5-1 and TRBJ2-2, with no clear D. The CDR3 extends over 14 amino acids. CDR1 and CDR2 (germline): SGHRS, YFSETQ. The V end was cut by 1 base, the J end by 1 base, with 5 bases between. The CDR3 reads CASSLLMNTGELFF. CDR3 nucleotides: TGCGCCAGCAGCTTGTTAATGAACACCGGGGAGCTGTTTTTT.

The chain joins TRBV19 to TRBJ1-2; D is ambiguous. The length of the CDR3 is 13 residues. V was trimmed by 7 bases and J by 6 bases, leaving 15 bases between them. CDR1 is LNHDA and CDR2 is SQIVND in the germline V gene (reference sequence). The CDR3 DNA reads TGTGCCAGTAAGGAGATGAGGCTCGATGGCTACACCTTC. Translation: CASKEMRLDGYTF.